In its sample, the clone carrying this T cell receptor (beta chain) was seen many times. The antigen is unknown. The data are from a study of glioma-infiltrating T cells. CDR1 is MDHEN and CDR2 is SYDVKM in the germline V gene. With 6 bases removed from V and 4 bases from J, the gap between germline ends came to 12 bases. The CDR3 spans 13 residues. The iRepertoire nested amplicon-rescue multiplex PCR amplified TCR alpha and beta CDR3s from RNA. One-step reverse transcription and amplification started from roughly 100-400 ng of tissue mRNA or PBMC total RNA. Each CDR3 protein gets one entry after TCRdb re-called the multiplex PCR reads with MiXCR. The sample holds approximately 93,000 distinct CDR3 sequences, approximately 40% seen once. Whole-study results and caveats: Tissue and blood shared very few CDR3 sequences. Non-neoplastic patients had below-expected tissue-blood divergence, while all gliomas exceeded expectation.

The source material was glioma tissue, nonneoplastic brain tissue, or PBMCs (not recorded which). The clonotype originates from a human donor with low-grade glioma or glioblastoma, undergoing nonglioma brain surgery, or in good health (not recorded which). V and J are TRBV28 and TRBJ1-2; tentatively, D is TRBD1 (6 bases). CDR3 residues: CASSSSGVYGYTF. The DNA for the CDR3 is TGTGCCAGCAGCAGTTCAGGGGTCTATGGCTACACCTTC.